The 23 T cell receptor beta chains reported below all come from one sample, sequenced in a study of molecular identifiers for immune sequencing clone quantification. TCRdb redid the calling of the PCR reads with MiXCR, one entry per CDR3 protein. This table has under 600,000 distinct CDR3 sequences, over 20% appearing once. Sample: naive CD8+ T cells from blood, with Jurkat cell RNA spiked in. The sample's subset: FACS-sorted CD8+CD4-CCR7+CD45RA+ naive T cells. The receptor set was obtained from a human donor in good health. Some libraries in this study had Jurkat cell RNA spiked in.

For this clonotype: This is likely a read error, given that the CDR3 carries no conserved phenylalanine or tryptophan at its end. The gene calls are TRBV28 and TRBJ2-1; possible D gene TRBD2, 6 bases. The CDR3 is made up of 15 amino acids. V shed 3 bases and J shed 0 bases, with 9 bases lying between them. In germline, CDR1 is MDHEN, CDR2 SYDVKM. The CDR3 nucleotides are TGTGCCAGCAGTTTTCGGGGGAGCTCCTACAATGAGCAGTTCTCC. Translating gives CASSFRGSSYNEQFS.

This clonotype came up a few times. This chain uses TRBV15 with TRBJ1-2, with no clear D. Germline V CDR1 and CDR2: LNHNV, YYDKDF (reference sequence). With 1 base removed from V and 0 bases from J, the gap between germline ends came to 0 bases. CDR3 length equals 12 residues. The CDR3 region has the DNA TGTGCCACCAGCAGAGCTAACTATGGCTACACCTTC. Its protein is CATSRANYGYTF. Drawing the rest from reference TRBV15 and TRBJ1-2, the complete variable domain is DAMVIQNPRYQVTQFGKPVTLSCSQTLNHNVMYWYQQKSSQAPKLLFHYYDKDFNNEADTPDNFQSRRPNTSFCFLDIRSPGLGDTAMYLCATSRANYGYTFGSGTRLTVV.

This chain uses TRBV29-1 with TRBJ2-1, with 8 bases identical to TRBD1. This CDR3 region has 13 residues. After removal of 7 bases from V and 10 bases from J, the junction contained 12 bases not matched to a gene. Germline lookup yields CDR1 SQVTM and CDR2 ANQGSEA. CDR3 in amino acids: CSALSQGAWEQFF. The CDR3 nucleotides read TGCAGCGCACTATCCCAGGGGGCATGGGAGCAGTTCTTC.

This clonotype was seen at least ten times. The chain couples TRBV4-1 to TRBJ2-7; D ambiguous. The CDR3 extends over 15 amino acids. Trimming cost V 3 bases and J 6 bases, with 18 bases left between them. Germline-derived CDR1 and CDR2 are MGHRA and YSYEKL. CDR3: CASSHSYTAFSEQYF. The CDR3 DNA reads TGCGCCAGCAGCCACTCGTACACCGCCTTTTCCGAGCAGTACTTC.

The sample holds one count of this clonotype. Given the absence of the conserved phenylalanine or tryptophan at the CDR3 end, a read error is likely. The CDR3 DNA is TGTGCCAGCAGTTACTCAGTTAGTGGGTTCCCCTTTTCGGATACGCAGTATTCT. It yields the protein CASSYSVSGFPFSDTQYS. V gene TRBV6-6 combines with J gene TRBJ2-3; D call uncertain. CDR3 length: 18 residues. The germline gives CDR1 MNHNY, CDR2 SVGAGI (reference sequence). Trimming left V 0 bases short and J 6 bases short, with 22 bases between.

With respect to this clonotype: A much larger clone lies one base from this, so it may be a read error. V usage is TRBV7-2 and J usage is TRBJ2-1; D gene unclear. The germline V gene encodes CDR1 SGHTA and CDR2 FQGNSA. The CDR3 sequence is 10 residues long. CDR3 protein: CAGSRNEQFF. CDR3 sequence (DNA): TGTGCCGGCAGCCGCAATGAGCAGTTCTTC. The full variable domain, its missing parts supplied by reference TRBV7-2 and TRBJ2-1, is GAGVSQSPSNKVTEKGKDVELRCDPISGHTALYWYRQSLGQGLEFLIYFQGNSAPDKSGLPSDRFSAERTGGSVSTLTIQRTQQEDSAVYLCAGSRNEQFFGPGTRLTVL.

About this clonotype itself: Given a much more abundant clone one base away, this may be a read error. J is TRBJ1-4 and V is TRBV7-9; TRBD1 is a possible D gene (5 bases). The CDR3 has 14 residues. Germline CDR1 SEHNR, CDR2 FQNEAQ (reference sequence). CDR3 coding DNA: TGTGCCGGCAGCCCCAGGGACGGTAATGAAAAACTGTTTTTT. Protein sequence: CAGSPRDGNEKLFF.

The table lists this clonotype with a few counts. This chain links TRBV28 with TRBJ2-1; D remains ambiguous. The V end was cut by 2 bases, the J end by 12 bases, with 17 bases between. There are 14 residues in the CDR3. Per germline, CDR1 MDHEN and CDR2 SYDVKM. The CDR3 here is CASSLPLRGRGQFF. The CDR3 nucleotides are TGTGCCAGCAGTTTACCCCTGAGAGGCCGCGGGCAGTTCTTC.

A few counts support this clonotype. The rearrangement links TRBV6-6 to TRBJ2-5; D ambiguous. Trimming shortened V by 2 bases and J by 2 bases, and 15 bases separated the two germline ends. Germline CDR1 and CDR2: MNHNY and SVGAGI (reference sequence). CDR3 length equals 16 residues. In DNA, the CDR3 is TGTGCCAGCAGTTACCCCCCAGGCTCGACACAAGAGACCCAGTACTTC. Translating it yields CASSYPPGSTQETQYF.

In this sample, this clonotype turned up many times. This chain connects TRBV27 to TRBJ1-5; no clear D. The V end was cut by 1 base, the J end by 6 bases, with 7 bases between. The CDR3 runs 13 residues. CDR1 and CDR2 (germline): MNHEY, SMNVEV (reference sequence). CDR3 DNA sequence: TGTGCCAGCAGTTTATATTTTGGTCAGCCCCAGCATTTT. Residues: CASSLYFGQPQHF.

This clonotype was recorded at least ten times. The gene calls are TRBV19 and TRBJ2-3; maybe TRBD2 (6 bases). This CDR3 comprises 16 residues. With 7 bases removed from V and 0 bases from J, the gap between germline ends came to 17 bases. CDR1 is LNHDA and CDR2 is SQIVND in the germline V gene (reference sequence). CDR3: CASTPRRASSTDTQYF. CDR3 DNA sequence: TGTGCCAGTACTCCCCGGAGGGCCTCTAGCACAGATACGCAGTATTTT.

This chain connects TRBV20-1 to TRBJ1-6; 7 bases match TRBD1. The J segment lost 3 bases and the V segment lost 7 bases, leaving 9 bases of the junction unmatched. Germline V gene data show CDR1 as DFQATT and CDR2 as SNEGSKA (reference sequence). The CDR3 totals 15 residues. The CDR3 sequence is CSGRDRSFYNSPLHF. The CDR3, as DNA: TGCAGTGGCAGGGACAGAAGCTTCTATAATTCACCCCTCCACTTT.

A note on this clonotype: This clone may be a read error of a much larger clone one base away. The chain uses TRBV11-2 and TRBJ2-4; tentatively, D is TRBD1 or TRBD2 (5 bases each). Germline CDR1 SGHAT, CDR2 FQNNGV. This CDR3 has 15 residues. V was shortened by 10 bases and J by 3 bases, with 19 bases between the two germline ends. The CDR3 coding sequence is TGTGCCACACGGGGCTGGGGTGATGGCAAAAACATTCAGTACTTC. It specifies CATRGWGDGKNIQYF.

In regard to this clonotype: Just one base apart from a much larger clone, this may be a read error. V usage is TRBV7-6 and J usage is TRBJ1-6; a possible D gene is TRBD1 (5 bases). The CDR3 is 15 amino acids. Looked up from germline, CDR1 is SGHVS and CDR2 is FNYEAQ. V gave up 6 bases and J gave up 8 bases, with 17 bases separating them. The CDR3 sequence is CASREIRDAYSPLHF. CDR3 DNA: TGTGCCAGCAGAGAGATTCGGGACGCCTATTCACCCCTCCACTTT.

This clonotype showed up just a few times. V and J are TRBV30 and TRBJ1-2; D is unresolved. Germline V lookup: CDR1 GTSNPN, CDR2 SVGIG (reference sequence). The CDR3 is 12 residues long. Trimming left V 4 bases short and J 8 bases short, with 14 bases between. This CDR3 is CAWNDPGRGYTF. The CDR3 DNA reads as TGTGCCTGGAACGATCCTGGCCGGGGCTACACCTTC.

DNA for the CDR3: TGCGCCAGCACCTACCGACAGAGGTCCACTGAAGCTTTCTTT. Its protein product is CASTYRQRSTEAFF. This sequence joins TRBV5-1 and TRBJ1-1; a possible D gene is TRBD1 (5 bases). The CDR3 is made up of 14 amino acids. The germline V and J ends were trimmed by 6 bases and 4 bases, with 16 bases remaining between them. Looked up from germline, CDR1 is SGHRS and CDR2 is YFSETQ.

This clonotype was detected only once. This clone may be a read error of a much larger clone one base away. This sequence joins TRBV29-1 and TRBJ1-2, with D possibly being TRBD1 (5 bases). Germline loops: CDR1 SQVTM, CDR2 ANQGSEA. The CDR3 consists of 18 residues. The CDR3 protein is CSAELLTEETALNYGYTF. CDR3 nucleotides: TGCAGCGCTGAACTTCTGACAGAGGAAACCGCCCTCAACTATGGCTACACCTTC. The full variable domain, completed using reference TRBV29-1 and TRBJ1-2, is SAVISQKPSRDICQRGTSLTIQCQVDSQVTMMFWYRQQPGQSLTLIATANQGSEATYESGFVIDKFPISRPNLTFSTLTVSNMSPEDSSIYLCSAELLTEETALNYGYTFGSGTRLTVV.

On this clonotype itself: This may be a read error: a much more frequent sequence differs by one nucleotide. The chain's CDR3 is CVSSDRDRDYEQYF. CDR3 bases: TGTGTCAGCAGCGACCGGGACAGAGACTACGAGCAGTACTTC. The chain has TRBV7-9 and TRBJ2-7; 7 bases are a match to TRBD1. Germline-derived CDR1 and CDR2 are SEHNR and FQNEAQ (reference sequence). The CDR3 is 14 amino acids.

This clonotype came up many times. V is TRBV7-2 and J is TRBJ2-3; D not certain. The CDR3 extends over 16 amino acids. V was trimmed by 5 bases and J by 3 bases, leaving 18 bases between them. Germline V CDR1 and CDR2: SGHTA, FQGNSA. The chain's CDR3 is CASSPMKGIGTDTQYF. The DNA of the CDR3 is TGTGCCAGCAGCCCCATGAAGGGTATCGGAACAGATACGCAGTATTTT.

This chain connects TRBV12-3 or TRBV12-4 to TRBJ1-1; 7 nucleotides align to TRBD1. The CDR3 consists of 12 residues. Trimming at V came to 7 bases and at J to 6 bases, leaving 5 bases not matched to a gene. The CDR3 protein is CASKQGGAEAFF. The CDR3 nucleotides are TGTGCCAGCAAGCAGGGGGGCGCTGAAGCTTTCTTT.

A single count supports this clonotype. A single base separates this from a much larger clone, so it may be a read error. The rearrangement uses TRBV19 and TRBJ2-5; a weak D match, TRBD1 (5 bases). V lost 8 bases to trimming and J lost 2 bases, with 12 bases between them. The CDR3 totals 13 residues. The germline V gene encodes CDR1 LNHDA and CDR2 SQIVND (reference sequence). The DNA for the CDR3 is TGTGCCAGTGGTGGACACGATCAAGAGACCCAGTACTTC. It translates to CASGGHDQETQYF. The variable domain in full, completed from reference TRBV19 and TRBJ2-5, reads DGGITQSPKYLFRKEGQNVTLSCEQNLNHDAMYWYRQDPGQGLRLIYYSQIVNDFQKGDIAEGYSVSREKKESFPLTVTSAQKNPTAFYLCASGGHDQETQYFGPGTRLLVL.

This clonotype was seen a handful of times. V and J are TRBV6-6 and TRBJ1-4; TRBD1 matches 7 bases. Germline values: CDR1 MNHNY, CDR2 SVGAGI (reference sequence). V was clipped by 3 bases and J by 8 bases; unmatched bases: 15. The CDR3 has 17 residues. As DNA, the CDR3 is TGTGCCAGCAGTTATAACCGACAGGGAGCATTCATAGAAAAACTGTTTTTT. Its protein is CASSYNRQGAFIEKLFF.

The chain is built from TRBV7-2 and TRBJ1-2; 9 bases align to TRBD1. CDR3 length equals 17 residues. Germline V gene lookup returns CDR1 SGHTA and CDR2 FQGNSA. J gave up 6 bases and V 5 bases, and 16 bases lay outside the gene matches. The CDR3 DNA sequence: TGTGCCAGCAGCCCCAGGACAGGGGCCCCATTCGGCGATGGCTACACCTTC. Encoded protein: CASSPRTGAPFGDGYTF.